These 32 T cell receptor beta chains originate from one sample sequenced in a study of T cell responses to AZD1222 COVID-19 vaccine. Sequenced by immunoSEQ multiplex PCR; TCRdb stores in-frame clones only, minus some. The data show 95,000 to 150,000 clones, more than 80% seen once. The input for sequencing was peripheral blood, taken on day 0 of AZD1222 vaccination. All receptors come from an adult in good health.

This clone has a single count. The genes are TRBV7-9 and TRBJ2-1, with 8 bases lining up with TRBD2. The CDR3 loop spans 14 amino acids. Losses at the gene ends were 5 bases for V and 9 bases for J; bases not matched to a gene: 9. The V gene's germline CDR1 is SEHNR and CDR2 FQNEAQ (reference sequence). CDR3 DNA sequence: TGTGCCAGCAGCCCTCCCGGGGGGGCGGCTGAGCAGTTCTTC. Translated: CASSPPGGAAEQFF.

This clone was counted once. This sequence joins TRBV4-3 and TRBJ2-1, with TRBD2 matching over 8 bases. This CDR3 contains 14 residues. CDR1 and CDR2 (germline): LGHNA, YSLEER. The trim removed 1 base at V and 9 bases at J, leaving 5 bases unmatched. CDR3 sequence reads: CASSQAGGAGEQFF. The CDR3 DNA follows: TGCGCCAGCAGCCAAGCGGGGGGGGCTGGTGAGCAGTTCTTC.

The chain uses TRBV18 and TRBJ1-1; D is unresolved. Germline V gives CDR1 KGHSH, CDR2 LQKENI. This CDR3 has 13 amino acids. The germline V and J ends were trimmed by 6 bases and 2 bases, with 10 bases remaining between them. CDR3 loop: CASSAQANTEAFF. CDR3 DNA: TGTGCCAGCTCTGCCCAGGCCAACACTGAAGCTTTCTTT.

This sequence joins TRBV27 and TRBJ2-7; tentative D call: TRBD1 (6 bases). The V end was cut by 2 bases, the J end by 4 bases, with 9 bases between. The CDR3 sequence is 13 residues long. The germline V gene has CDR1 MNHEY and CDR2 SMNVEV (reference sequence). This CDR3 reads CASSLETGYEQYF. The CDR3 DNA sequence: TGTGCCAGCAGTTTAGAGACAGGATACGAGCAGTACTTC.

This chain joins TRBV4-2 and TRBJ2-3; 8 bases align to TRBD2. J lost 2 bases, V lost 5 bases, and 12 bases had no gene match. The CDR3 sequence is 17 residues long. The germline V gene encodes CDR1 LGHNA and CDR2 YNFKEQ. The CDR3 DNA is TGTGCCAGCAGCTCGGGGGGCGGGAGGCCCGACACAGATACGCAGTATTTT. It codes for CASSSGGGRPDTDTQYF.

In this sample, this clone turned up once. A junction boundary mismatches the germline segment, possibly from a read error. The chain employs TRBV5-6 and TRBJ2-1, with a tentative D call TRBD1 (5 bases). The CDR3 extends over 12 amino acids. From germline, CDR1 is SGHDT and CDR2 YYEEEE. This CDR3 reads CASSLQGTVCIF. Written as DNA, the CDR3 is TGTGCCAGCAGCTTGCAGGGTACAGTATGCATCTTC. The full variable domain, completed using reference TRBV5-6 and TRBJ2-1, is DAGVTQSPTHLIKTRGQQVTLRCSPKSGHDTVSWYQQALGQGPQFIFQYYEEEERQRGNFPDRFSGHQFPNYSSELNVNALLLGDSALYLCASSLQGTVCIFGPGTRLTVL.

To note about this clone: Other DNA sequences in this sample translate to the same CDR3. The chain couples TRBV7-2 to TRBJ2-3, with TRBD2 identical over 9 bases. Germline trimming cut 5 bases from V and 0 bases from J; bases unmatched to any gene: 3. The CDR3 is made up of 15 amino acids. From germline, CDR1 is SGHTA and CDR2 FQGNSA. In DNA form, the CDR3 reads TGTGCCAGCAGCCCAGCGGGGGGAAGCACAGATACGCAGTATTTT. Its translation: CASSPAGGSTDTQYF.

The V call is TRBV7-3, the J call TRBJ2-3; 10 nucleotides line up with TRBD2. The CDR3 extends over 16 amino acids. V gave up 4 bases and J gave up 3 bases; unmatched junction bases: 7. Germline lookup yields CDR1 SGHTA and CDR2 FQGTGA. The CDR3 DNA is TGTGCCAGCAGCTCTTCCCGAGCGGGAGGGACAGATACGCAGTATTTT. The encoded protein is CASSSSRAGGTDTQYF.

The V and J genes are TRBV21-1 and TRBJ1-5. TRBV21-1 is classified as a pseudogene. CDR3 length: 15 residues. CDR3 sequence: CASSLRSGWCQPQHF. The CDR3 DNA reads as TGTGCCAGCAGCCTTAGAAGCGGGTGGTGTCAGCCCCAGCATTTT.

V and J are TRBV4-1 and TRBJ1-5; a possible D gene is TRBD1 (6 bases). Between the trimmed V and J ends, which lost 0 bases and 3 bases, there was a span of 15 bases. The CDR3 is made up of 17 amino acids. Per germline, CDR1 MGHRA and CDR2 YSYEKL. This chain's CDR3 is CASSQDPGTGNNQPQHF. CDR3 nucleotide sequence: TGCGCCAGCAGCCAAGATCCTGGTACAGGGAACAATCAGCCCCAGCATTTT.

This rearrangement joins TRBV5-6 to TRBJ2-5; D is undetermined. Germline V lookup: CDR1 SGHDT, CDR2 YYEEEE. This CDR3 spans 16 amino acids. Trimming removed 4 bases from V and 2 bases from J, with 18 bases in between. The CDR3 loop reads CASSLLSIRLQETQYF. Here the CDR3 DNA reads TGTGCCAGCAGCCTTCTTTCGATACGGCTACAAGAGACCCAGTACTTC.

This sequence joins TRBV13 and TRBJ1-1; D not resolved. Trimming removed 3 bases from V and 5 bases from J, with 19 bases in between. The CDR3 runs to 16 residues. CDR1 PRHDT and CDR2 FYEKMQ come from the germline V gene (reference sequence). CDR3: CASSFQGLGINTEAFF. Here the CDR3 DNA reads TGTGCCAGCAGCTTCCAAGGGCTCGGAATCAATACTGAAGCTTTCTTT.

The CDR3 here is CASSRDRETYEQYF. The CDR3 region has the DNA TGTGCCAGCAGCAGGGACCGGGAAACCTACGAGCAGTACTTC. This rearrangement joins TRBV7-8 to TRBJ2-7, with D perhaps assigned TRBD1 or TRBD2 (5 bases each). V was shortened by 5 bases and J by 2 bases, with 13 bases between the two germline ends. Germline lookup yields CDR1 SGHVS and CDR2 FQNEAQ. The CDR3 covers 14 residues.

The genes are TRBV7-2 and TRBJ2-5; 9 bases fit TRBD1. This CDR3 comprises 16 residues. Germline values: CDR1 SGHTA, CDR2 FQGNSA. V shed 5 bases and J 1 base; nucleotides not matched to a gene: 8. The CDR3 DNA follows: TGTGCCAGCAGCCCACGACAGGGGGGCTTCCAAGAGACCCAGTACTTC. Its protein product is CASSPRQGGFQETQYF.

The chain recombines TRBV28 with TRBJ1-5; the D is unclear. Trimming removed 2 bases from V and 4 bases from J, with 12 bases in between. This CDR3 comprises 15 residues. Germline values: CDR1 MDHEN, CDR2 SYDVKM. This CDR3 reads CASSLSGRRNQPQHF. The CDR3 DNA follows: TGTGCCAGCAGTTTAAGTGGGCGGCGAAATCAGCCCCAGCATTTT.

The chain has TRBV7-2 and TRBJ2-7, with a weak D call TRBD1 (6 bases). The CDR3 contains 14 residues. Germline lookup yields CDR1 SGHTA and CDR2 FQGNSA. The V end was cut by 4 bases, the J end by 1 base, with 11 bases between. DNA of the CDR3: TGTGCCAGCAGCTCCCTCAGGGGATCCTACGAGCAGTACTTC. This sequence encodes CASSSLRGSYEQYF.

Note on this clone: A junction end diverges from the germline sequence, so it may reflect a read error. This sequence joins TRBV6-5 and TRBJ1-4; D unclear. Germline CDR1 is MNHEY and CDR2 is SVGAGI. The CDR3 sequence is 15 residues long. DNA for the CDR3: TGTGCTAGCAGTTACTCTTTTCGGCAAATTGAAAAACTGTTTTTT. Encoded protein: CASSYSFRQIEKLFF.

This CDR3 reads CASSLGLAGGPGTQETQYF. The CDR3 DNA reads TGTGCCAGCAGTTTGGGACTAGCGGGAGGGCCAGGGACCCAAGAGACCCAGTACTTC. The chain uses TRBV28 and TRBJ2-5; 16 bases are a match to TRBD2. The germline V gene has CDR1 MDHEN and CDR2 SYDVKM. The trim removed 3 bases at V and 1 base at J, leaving 8 bases unmatched. The CDR3 contains 19 residues.

Concerning this clone: At one end, the junction sequence differs from germline, possibly due to a read error. The CDR3 sequence: CASSVHSENQYF. In nucleotides, the CDR3 is TGTGCCAGCAGCGTCCATTCAGAGAACCAGTACTTC. The chain uses TRBV7-2 and TRBJ2-5; D not resolved. CDR1 and CDR2 from the germline V gene are SGHTA and FQGNSA. The CDR3 consists of 12 residues.

The chain combines TRBV27 with TRBJ2-5; D is unclear. Trimming pared 5 bases from V and 1 base from J, leaving 8 bases between. The V gene's germline CDR1 is MNHEY and CDR2 SMNVEV (reference sequence). The CDR3 runs to 13 residues. CDR3 nucleotide sequence: TGTGCCAGCAGTCCTCGTCGCCAAGAGACCCAGTACTTC. It yields the protein CASSPRRQETQYF.

The rearrangement joins TRBV28 to TRBJ1-6; 7 nucleotides align to TRBD1. Looked up from germline, CDR1 is MDHEN and CDR2 is SYDVKM. J gave up 14 bases and V 3 bases, and 10 bases lay outside the gene matches. The CDR3 loop spans 14 amino acids. CDR3 in amino acids: CASSLTGTHWALHF. The CDR3 DNA sequence: TGTGCCAGCAGTTTGACAGGGACCCATTGGGCCCTCCACTTT. Combining the CDR3 with reference TRBV28 and TRBJ1-6 gives the whole variable domain DVKVTQSSRYLVKRTGEKVFLECVQDMDHENMFWYRQDPGLGLRLIYFSYDVKMKEKGDIPEGYSVSREKKERFSLILESASTNQTSMYLCASSLTGTHWALHFGNGTRLTVT.

This chain uses TRBV25-1 with TRBJ2-7; TRBD1 aligns across 9 bases. J lost 4 bases, V lost 5 bases, and 9 bases had no gene match. CDR3 length equals 15 residues. The germline gives CDR1 MGHDK, CDR2 SYGVNS. Written as DNA, the CDR3 is TGTGCCAGCAGTTCCTACAGGGGGCGCCGGTACGAGCAGTACTTC. Its translation: CASSSYRGRRYEQYF.

The chain has TRBV7-3 and TRBJ1-1; the match to TRBD1 covers 9 bases. The CDR3 runs 14 residues. The V segment lost 5 bases and the J segment 7 bases; nucleotides outside the gene matches: 8. Per the germline V gene, CDR1 is SGHTA and CDR2 is FQGTGA. CDR3 in amino acids: CASSARDRVGEAFF. CDR3 nucleotides: TGTGCCAGCAGCGCCCGGGACAGGGTCGGTGAAGCTTTCTTT. Based on the CDR3 plus reference TRBV7-3 and TRBJ1-1, the full variable domain is GAGVSQTPSNKVTEKGKYVELRCDPISGHTALYWYRQSLGQGPEFLIYFQGTGAADDSGLPNDRFFAVRPEGSVSTLKIQRTERGDSAVYLCASSARDRVGEAFFGQGTRLTVV.

DNA for the CDR3: TGTGCCAGCAGCTTAGCAACCCGGTCTCTCACAGATACGCAGTATTTT. It encodes CASSLATRSLTDTQYF. The chain employs TRBV7-8 and TRBJ2-3, with unresolved D. Per the germline V gene, CDR1 is SGHVS and CDR2 is FQNEAQ. Trimming removed 0 bases from V and 2 bases from J, with 12 bases in between. This CDR3 region has 16 residues.

V is TRBV5-5 and J is TRBJ1-6; TRBD1 agrees at 10 bases. Germline loops: CDR1 SGHKS, CDR2 YYEKEE (reference sequence). Trimming removed 0 bases from V and 14 bases from J; junction bases left unmatched: 8. The CDR3 has 15 residues. CDR3 bases: TGTGCCAGCAGCTTGGGGGACAGGGGTTATAGGGCCCTCCACTTT. Its translation is CASSLGDRGYRALHF.

The rearrangement links TRBV27 to TRBJ2-1, with 7 nucleotides matching TRBD1. J was trimmed by 8 bases and V by 3 bases; bases with no gene match: 7. The CDR3 is 14 residues long. In germline, CDR1 is MNHEY, CDR2 SMNVEV (reference sequence). The CDR3 sequence is CASSLLTGSDEQFF. As DNA, the CDR3 is TGTGCCAGCAGTTTGTTGACAGGGTCGGATGAGCAGTTCTTC.

This chain links TRBV5-4 with TRBJ1-1; the D is unclear. The CDR3 is made up of 13 amino acids. Trimming stripped 1 base from V and 1 base from J, with 5 bases between. CDR1 is SGHNT, CDR2 YYREEE, per germline (reference sequence). The CDR3 protein is CASSLPPNTEAFF. CDR3 DNA: TGTGCCAGCAGCTTGCCCCCGAACACTGAAGCTTTCTTT.

V is TRBV6-2 or TRBV6-3 and J is TRBJ1-1; D remains ambiguous. V gave up 2 bases and J gave up 0 bases, with 7 bases separating them. Germline-derived CDR1 and CDR2 are MNHEY and SVGEGT. The CDR3 spans 14 residues. CDR3 sequence reads: CASSYRGMNTEAFF. CDR3 bases: TGTGCCAGCAGTTACCGAGGGATGAACACTGAAGCTTTCTTT.

This clone appeared once. The genes are TRBV7-2 and TRBJ2-2; D possibly matches TRBD1 or TRBD2 (5 bases each). CDR3 length equals 16 residues. Trimming pared 2 bases from V and 6 bases from J, leaving 16 bases between. Germline assignment: CDR1 SGHTA and CDR2 FQGNSA. CDR3 region: CASSLTLGPGPGELFF. For the CDR3, the DNA is TGTGCCAGCAGCTTAACCCTTGGTCCGGGACCCGGGGAGCTGTTTTTT.

The gene calls are TRBV19 and TRBJ2-1; 7 bases map to TRBD1. V lost 7 bases to trimming and J lost 4 bases; unmatched junction nucleotides: 7. There are 14 residues in the CDR3. The germline CDR1 and CDR2 sequences are LNHDA and SQIVND (reference sequence). The CDR3 here is CASTPRDRYNEQFF. The DNA for the CDR3 is TGTGCCAGTACCCCCCGGGACAGATACAATGAGCAGTTCTTC.

The chain joins TRBV5-1 to TRBJ1-1, with a weak D call TRBD1 (5 bases). Trimming removed 0 bases from V and 3 bases from J, with 15 bases in between. Germline V gene data show CDR1 as SGHRS and CDR2 as YFSETQ. This CDR3 contains 16 residues. CDR3 nucleotide sequence: TGCGCCAGCAGCTTGGGTTTAGGGGCAGAGGACACTGAAGCTTTCTTT. Encoded protein: CASSLGLGAEDTEAFF. The variable domain in full, completed from reference TRBV5-1 and TRBJ1-1, reads KAGVTQTPRYLIKTRGQQVTLSCSPISGHRSVSWYQQTPGQGLQFLFEYFSETQRNKGNFPGRFSGRQFSNSRSEMNVSTLELGDSALYLCASSLGLGAEDTEAFFGQGTRLTVV.

The chain carries TRBV4-2 and TRBJ2-1; TRBD1 might be the D (5 bases). V was trimmed by 4 bases and J by 9 bases, leaving 22 bases between them. The length of the CDR3 is 16 residues. Germline V gives CDR1 LGHNA, CDR2 YNFKEQ. The DNA for the CDR3 is TGTGCCAGCAGCCGACGGGCCGGACAAGAGATCGGTGAGCAGTTCTTC. As protein: CASSRRAGQEIGEQFF.